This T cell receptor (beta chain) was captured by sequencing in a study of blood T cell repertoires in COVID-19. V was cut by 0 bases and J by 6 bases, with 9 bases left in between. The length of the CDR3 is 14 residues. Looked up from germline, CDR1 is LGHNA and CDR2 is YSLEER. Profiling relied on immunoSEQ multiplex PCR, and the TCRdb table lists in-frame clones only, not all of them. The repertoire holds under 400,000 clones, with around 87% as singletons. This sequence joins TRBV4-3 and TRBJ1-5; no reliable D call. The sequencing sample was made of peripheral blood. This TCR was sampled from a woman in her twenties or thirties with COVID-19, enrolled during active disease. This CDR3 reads CASSQDEHGQPQHF. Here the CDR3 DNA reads TGCGCCAGCAGCCAAGACGAGCACGGTCAGCCCCAGCATTTT.